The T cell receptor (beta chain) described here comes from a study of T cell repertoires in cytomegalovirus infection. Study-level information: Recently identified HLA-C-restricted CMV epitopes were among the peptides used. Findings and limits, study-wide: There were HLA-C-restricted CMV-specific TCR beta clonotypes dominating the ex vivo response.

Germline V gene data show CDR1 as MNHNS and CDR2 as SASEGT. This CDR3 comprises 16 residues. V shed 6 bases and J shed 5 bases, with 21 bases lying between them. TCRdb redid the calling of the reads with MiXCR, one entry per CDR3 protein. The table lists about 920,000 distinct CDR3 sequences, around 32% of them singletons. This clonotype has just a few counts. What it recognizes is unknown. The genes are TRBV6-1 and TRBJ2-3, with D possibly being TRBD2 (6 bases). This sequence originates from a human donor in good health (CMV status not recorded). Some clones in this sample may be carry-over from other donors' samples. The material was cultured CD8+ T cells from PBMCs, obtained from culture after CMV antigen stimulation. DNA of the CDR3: TGTGCCAGCAGACCTACGGGTAGCGGTCGAGTAGATACGCAGTATTTT. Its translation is CASRPTGSGRVDTQYF.